This T cell receptor beta chain is from a study of blood T cell repertoires in COVID-19. Study in general: Acute-phase and convalescent COVID-19 samples originated in the United States, Italy and Spain.

The CDR3 loop spans 16 amino acids. In germline, CDR1 is LNHDA, CDR2 SQIVND (reference sequence). V was pared by 5 bases and J by 2 bases, with 5 bases of the junction left unmatched. Living in 24 US areas, the participants were between 18 and 89 years of age. In assigning cohorts, the study relied on participant-reported clinical history. In the original processing: For nucleated cells, counts were estimated from reference gene primer amplification. Data came from immunoSEQ multiplex PCR; TCRdb stores just in-frame clones and leaves some out. That table furnishes V, J and clone size, whereas the DNA furnished D and trimming. The sample carries fewer than 350,000 clones, less than 85% recorded once.

The sequence was collected from a woman aged 30 to 39 who had been exposed to COVID-19. Sequencing was done on a sample of PBMCs or T cells enriched from blood (not recorded which). The chain links TRBV19 to TRBJ1-5; 11 bases agree with TRBD1. The CDR3 region is CASSPRTGGGNQPQHF. The CDR3 DNA reads TGTGCCAGTAGTCCGCGGACAGGGGGCGGCAATCAGCCCCAGCATTTT.